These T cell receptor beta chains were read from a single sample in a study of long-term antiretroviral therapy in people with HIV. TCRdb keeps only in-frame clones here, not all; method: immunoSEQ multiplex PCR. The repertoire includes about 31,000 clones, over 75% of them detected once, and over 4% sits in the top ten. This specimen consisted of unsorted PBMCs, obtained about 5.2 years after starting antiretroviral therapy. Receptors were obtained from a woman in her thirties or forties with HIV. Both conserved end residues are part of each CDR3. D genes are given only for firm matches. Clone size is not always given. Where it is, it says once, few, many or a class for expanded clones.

cdr3_aa: CASSWAQTYNEQFF
cdr3_nt: TGCGCCAGCAGCTGGGCTCAGACTTACAATGAGCAGTTCTTC
clone_size: NA
j_call: TRBJ2-1
d_call: NA
v_call: TRBV5-1

cdr3_aa: CASSLEWGNQPQHF
cdr3_nt: TGTGCCAGCAGCCTCGAGTGGGGTAATCAGCCCCAGCATTTT
clone_size: NA
j_call: TRBJ1-5
d_call: NA
v_call: TRBV6-5

cdr3_aa: CASSLAGADTQYF
cdr3_nt: TGTGCCAGCAGCTTGGCGGGCGCAGATACGCAGTATTTT
clone_size: NA
j_call: TRBJ2-3
d_call: NA
v_call: TRBV5-6

cdr3_aa: CSVENGQLGETQYF
cdr3_nt: TGCAGCGTTGAAAATGGTCAGCTTGGAGAGACCCAGTACTTC
clone_size: NA
j_call: TRBJ2-5
d_call: NA
v_call: TRBV29-1

cdr3_aa: CASSLAGGSYEQYF
cdr3_nt: TGTGCCAGCAGCCTAGCGGGTGGGTCCTACGAGCAGTACTTC
clone_size: NA
j_call: TRBJ2-7
d_call: TRBD2
v_call: TRBV7-2

cdr3_aa: CASSLWGGGTGELFF
cdr3_nt: TGTGCCAGCAGCTTGTGGGGCGGGGGTACCGGGGAGCTGTTTTTT
clone_size: once
j_call: TRBJ2-2
d_call: TRBD2
v_call: TRBV5-5

cdr3_aa: CASRWKGAGAGANVLTF
cdr3_nt: TGTGCCAGCAGGTGGAAGGGGGCAGGGGCTGGGGCCAACGTCCTGACTTTC
clone_size: few
j_call: TRBJ2-6
d_call: TRBD1
v_call: TRBV13

cdr3_aa: CASSYSGTQETQYF
cdr3_nt: TGTGCCAGCAGTTACTCGGGAACCCAAGAGACCCAGTACTTC
clone_size: NA
j_call: TRBJ2-5
d_call: NA
v_call: TRBV6-5

cdr3_aa: CASSLAGGGTGELFF
cdr3_nt: TGTGCCAGCAGTTTGGCGGGAGGCGGAACCGGGGAGCTGTTTTTT
clone_size: NA
j_call: TRBJ2-2
d_call: TRBD2
v_call: TRBV27

cdr3_aa: CASSTRTGNEKLFF
cdr3_nt: TGTGCCAGCAGTACCCGGACAGGGAATGAAAAACTGTTTTTT
clone_size: NA
j_call: TRBJ1-4
d_call: TRBD1
v_call: TRBV6-5

cdr3_aa: CASSEQGGNQPQHF
cdr3_nt: TGCGCCAGCAGCGAACAGGGCGGCAATCAGCCCCAGCATTTT
clone_size: NA
j_call: TRBJ1-5
d_call: NA
v_call: TRBV10-2

cdr3_aa: CASSLGGTNTEAFF
cdr3_nt: TGTGCCAGCAGCTTGGGCGGCACAAACACTGAAGCTTTCTTT
clone_size: NA
j_call: TRBJ1-1
d_call: NA
v_call: TRBV5-5

cdr3_aa: CSVEEGGRATGELFF
cdr3_nt: TGCAGCGTTGAAGAAGGCGGGAGGGCCACCGGGGAGCTGTTTTTT
clone_size: NA
j_call: TRBJ2-2
d_call: TRBD2
v_call: TRBV29-1

cdr3_aa: CASSLGQPGGEAFF
cdr3_nt: TGCGCCAGCAGCTTGGGACAGCCGGGGGGGGAAGCTTTCTTT
clone_size: NA
j_call: TRBJ1-1
d_call: NA
v_call: TRBV5-1

cdr3_aa: CASSPGTGLLNQPQHF
cdr3_nt: TGTGCCAGCTCACCTGGGACAGGCCTCCTCAATCAGCCCCAGCATTTT
clone_size: NA
j_call: TRBJ1-5
d_call: TRBD1
v_call: TRBV18

cdr3_aa: CATSRDYAPTGPGNTIYF
cdr3_nt: TGTGCCACCAGCAGAGATTACGCCCCTACAGGGCCTGGAAACACCATATATTTT
clone_size: NA
j_call: TRBJ1-3
d_call: NA
v_call: TRBV15

cdr3_aa: CASTLLGLAGGWNEQFF
cdr3_nt: TGTGCCAGCACCTTACTCGGACTAGCGGGAGGTTGGAATGAGCAGTTCTTC
clone_size: NA
j_call: TRBJ2-1
d_call: TRBD2
v_call: TRBV11-2

cdr3_aa: CASSRSTDTQYF
cdr3_nt: TGTGCCAGCTCTCGCTCCACAGATACGCAGTATTTT
clone_size: NA
j_call: TRBJ2-3
d_call: NA
v_call: TRBV2

cdr3_aa: CASSEKKTQYF
cdr3_nt: TGTGCCAGCAGCGAGAAGAAGACCCAGTACTTC
clone_size: NA
j_call: TRBJ2-5
d_call: NA
v_call: TRBV2

cdr3_aa: CSVDTSGTGNTIYF
cdr3_nt: TGCAGCGTTGACACTAGTGGGACTGGAAACACCATATATTTT
clone_size: NA
j_call: TRBJ1-3
d_call: NA
v_call: TRBV29-1

cdr3_aa: CASSPLAGTYNEQFF
cdr3_nt: TGTGCCAGCAGCCCGCTAGCGGGAACCTACAATGAGCAGTTCTTC
clone_size: few
j_call: TRBJ2-1
d_call: TRBD2
v_call: TRBV11-3

cdr3_aa: CASSLDSEAFF
cdr3_nt: TGTGCCAGCAGCCTAGACAGCGAAGCTTTCTTT
clone_size: NA
j_call: TRBJ1-1
d_call: NA
v_call: TRBV7-9

cdr3_aa: CASSLQGRPLHF
cdr3_nt: TGTGCCAGCAGTTTACAGGGAAGACCCCTCCACTTT
clone_size: NA
j_call: TRBJ1-6
d_call: NA
v_call: TRBV6-5

cdr3_aa: CAWSTQGHSYGYTF
cdr3_nt: TGTGCCTGGAGCACACAGGGGCACTCCTATGGCTACACCTTC
clone_size: NA
j_call: TRBJ1-2
d_call: TRBD1
v_call: TRBV30

cdr3_aa: CASHSSPRGEQFF
cdr3_nt: TGTGCCAGCCACTCCTCTCCACGCGGTGAGCAGTTCTTC
clone_size: NA
j_call: TRBJ2-1
d_call: NA
v_call: TRBV11-2